This entry lists 24 T cell receptor beta chains sequenced from one sample in a study of shared clonotypes between healthy human individuals. Libraries were prepared by immunoSEQ multiplex PCR; TCRdb keeps only in-frame clonotypes and omits some of them. The sample lists 550,000 to 700,000 clones, around 73% seen once, with under 2% in the top ten. The sequencing sample was made of memory CD4+ T cells sorted from blood. The sample's subset: CD45RA-negative fraction. The source of these receptors is a woman aged 30 to 39 in good health.

This clone has only a few counts. The chain recombines TRBV28 with TRBJ2-3; D gene uncertain. The V and J ends lost 2 bases and 0 bases respectively, with 3 bases between them. The germline gives CDR1 MDHEN, CDR2 SYDVKM. This CDR3 is built from 13 residues. The CDR3 nucleotides are TGTGCCAGCAGTTTACGGAGCACAGATACGCAGTATTTT. It is translated as CASSLRSTDTQYF.

The chain is built from TRBV5-1 and TRBJ1-1, with unresolved D. Germline V gene data show CDR1 as SGHRS and CDR2 as YFSETQ. Trimming cost V 2 bases and J 1 base, with 9 bases left between them. This CDR3 spans 14 amino acids. CDR3 DNA: TGCGCCAGCAGCTTTCTTACAGCGAACACTGAAGCTTTCTTT. Its protein is CASSFLTANTEAFF.

The CDR3 nucleotides are TGTGCCAGCTCCGGGCCCTTCGCTCCTAATGAAAAACTGTTTTTT. Encoded protein: CASSGPFAPNEKLFF. The chain combines TRBV7-8 with TRBJ1-4; D unresolved. The germline CDR1 and CDR2 sequences are SGHVS and FQNEAQ. The V end lost 8 bases, the J end lost 3 bases, and 16 bases lay between the germline ends. There are 15 residues in the CDR3. Supplemented by reference TRBV7-8 and TRBJ1-4, the full variable domain reads GAGVSQSPRYKVAKRGQDVALRCDPISGHVSLFWYQQALGQGPEFLTYFQNEAQLDKSGLPSDRFFAERPEGSVSTLKIQRTQQEDSAVYLCASSGPFAPNEKLFFGSGTQLSVL.

The chain joins TRBV4-1 to TRBJ2-7; D not resolved. The V and J ends lost 4 bases and 2 bases respectively, with 12 bases between them. Germline V lookup: CDR1 MGHRA, CDR2 YSYEKL. The CDR3 contains 14 residues. CDR3 in amino acids: CASSLSKGAYEQYF. Written as DNA, the CDR3 is TGCGCCAGCAGCCTCTCGAAGGGCGCCTACGAGCAGTACTTC.

The CDR3 DNA sequence: TGTGCCAGCAGCTTAGCGCAAGTCCCTAACTATGGCTACACCTTC. It translates to CASSLAQVPNYGYTF. The chain recombines TRBV7-9 with TRBJ1-2; unclear D gene. The CDR3 is made up of 15 amino acids. Trimming removed 0 bases from V and 0 bases from J, with 8 bases in between. Germline-derived CDR1 and CDR2 are SEHNR and FQNEAQ (reference sequence). The full variable domain, in which reference TRBV7-9 and TRBJ1-2 provide the parts outside the CDR3, is DTGVSQNPRHKITKRGQNVTFRCDPISEHNRLYWYRQTLGQGPEFLTYFQNEAQLEKSRLLSDRFSAERPKGSFSTLEIQRTEQGDSAMYLCASSLAQVPNYGYTFGSGTRLTVV.

The CDR3 spells CASSLWGAETQYF. The CDR3 DNA follows: TGTGCCAGCAGTTTATGGGGGGCAGAGACCCAGTACTTC. This rearrangement joins TRBV28 to TRBJ2-5; a weak D match, TRBD1 (6 bases). Germline V CDR1 and CDR2: MDHEN, SYDVKM. Trimming removed 0 bases from V and 4 bases from J, with 6 bases in between. This CDR3 has 13 residues.

This sequence joins TRBV30 and TRBJ2-2; D may correspond to TRBD1 or TRBD2 (5 bases each). The germline V gene has CDR1 GTSNPN and CDR2 SVGIG (reference sequence). The CDR3 has 14 residues. Trimming removed 2 bases from V and 4 bases from J, with 11 bases in between. The DNA of the CDR3 is TGTGCCTGGAGTCCAGGGACGGGCACCGGGGAGCTGTTTTTT. Encoded protein: CAWSPGTGTGELFF. Based on the CDR3 plus reference TRBV30 and TRBJ2-2, the full variable domain is SQTIHQWPATLVQPVGSPLSLECTVEGTSNPNLYWYRQAAGRGLQLLFYSVGIGQISSEVPQNLSASRPQDRQFILSSKKLLLSDSGFYLCAWSPGTGTGELFFGEGSRLTVL.

The chain recombines TRBV7-9 with TRBJ2-7, with TRBD2 identical over 8 bases. Germline-derived CDR1 and CDR2 are SEHNR and FQNEAQ (reference sequence). The CDR3 extends over 15 amino acids. J lost 2 bases, V lost 1 base, and 4 bases had no gene match. The CDR3 reads CASSLVSGSPYEQYF. DNA for the CDR3: TGTGCCAGCAGCTTAGTCAGCGGGAGTCCCTACGAGCAGTACTTC.

This sequence joins TRBV5-1 and TRBJ2-6, with a weak D call TRBD1 (7 bases). The ends were cut back, 5 bases at V and 0 bases at J, with 21 bases in the middle. Germline V gene lookup returns CDR1 SGHRS and CDR2 YFSETQ. This CDR3 is built from 19 residues. For the CDR3, the DNA is TGCGCCAGCAGGGGTACCCTCCAGGGGGGAAGCTCTGGGGCCAACGTCCTGACTTTC. Residues: CASRGTLQGGSSGANVLTF.

For this clone: Distinct nucleotide sequences in the sample also encode this CDR3. The CDR3 sequence: CASSLAGGTYNEQFF. CDR3 DNA: TGTGCCAGCAGCTTGGCCGGCGGGACCTACAATGAGCAGTTCTTC. The genes are TRBV5-4 and TRBJ2-1, with D maybe TRBD2 (6 bases). The CDR3 sequence is 15 residues long. V lost 0 bases to trimming and J lost 2 bases, with 9 bases between them. Germline V gives CDR1 SGHNT, CDR2 YYREEE (reference sequence).

The V call is TRBV7-9, the J call TRBJ2-7; no reliable D call. Per the germline V gene, CDR1 is SEHNR and CDR2 is FQNEAQ (reference sequence). This CDR3 region has 15 residues. The ends were cut back, 5 bases at V and 3 bases at J, with 17 bases in the middle. CDR3 sequence (DNA): TGTGCCAGCAGCCCCTCCGGGTCAGATAACTACGAGCAGTACTTC. As protein: CASSPSGSDNYEQYF. Drawing the rest from reference TRBV7-9 and TRBJ2-7, the complete variable domain is DTGVSQNPRHKITKRGQNVTFRCDPISEHNRLYWYRQTLGQGPEFLTYFQNEAQLEKSRLLSDRFSAERPKGSFSTLEIQRTEQGDSAMYLCASSPSGSDNYEQYFGPGTRLTVT.

The chain recombines TRBV19 with TRBJ1-5; 8 bases map to TRBD1. Unmatched junction bases numbered 12, after V lost 7 bases and J lost 1 base. Looked up from germline, CDR1 is LNHDA and CDR2 is SQIVND (reference sequence). CDR3 length: 17 residues. CDR3 protein: CASTTYWTGSSNQPQHF. For the CDR3, the DNA is TGTGCCAGTACCACATATTGGACAGGGTCGAGCAATCAGCCCCAGCATTTT.

The genes are TRBV27 and TRBJ1-2; the match to TRBD1 covers 8 bases. The J segment lost 2 bases and the V segment lost 2 bases, leaving 13 bases of the junction unmatched. The CDR3 is made up of 18 amino acids. Germline V CDR1 and CDR2: MNHEY, SMNVEV (reference sequence). The CDR3: CASSLRGTGGSWNYGYTF. In DNA, the CDR3 is TGTGCCAGCAGTTTAAGAGGGACAGGCGGCTCATGGAACTATGGCTACACCTTC.

The chain recombines TRBV7-2 with TRBJ2-2, with a tentative D call TRBD2 (6 bases). Germline V gene sequence: CDR1 SGHTA, CDR2 FQGNSA. The V gene lost 5 bases and the J gene lost 5 bases, with 15 bases spanning the gap. The CDR3 has 15 amino acids. The CDR3: CASSRWGRETGELFF. Here the CDR3 DNA reads TGTGCCAGCAGCCGGTGGGGCCGGGAGACCGGGGAGCTGTTTTTT.

The chain carries TRBV19 and TRBJ2-1, with D possibly TRBD2 on 6 matching bases. Germline V gives CDR1 LNHDA, CDR2 SQIVND (reference sequence). The CDR3 contains 14 residues. Deletions cut 11 bases from V and 8 bases from J, with 22 bases between. The chain's CDR3 is CACRRALKFDEQFF. Written as DNA, the CDR3 is TGTGCCTGTCGGAGGGCCCTCAAGTTTGATGAGCAGTTCTTC. The full variable domain, its missing parts supplied by reference TRBV19 and TRBJ2-1, is DGGITQSPKYLFRKEGQNVTLSCEQNLNHDAMYWYRQDPGQGLRLIYYSQIVNDFQKGDIAEGYSVSREKKESFPLTVTSAQKNPTAFYLCACRRALKFDEQFFGPGTRLTVL.

This chain links TRBV9 with TRBJ2-1, with 8 nucleotides matching TRBD2. From germline, CDR1 is SGDLS and CDR2 YYNGEE. The CDR3 spans 15 residues. V gave up 0 bases and J gave up 2 bases; unmatched junction bases: 1. The CDR3 spells CASSVGSGAYNEQFF. In DNA form, the CDR3 reads TGTGCCAGCAGCGTAGGTAGCGGGGCCTACAATGAGCAGTTCTTC.

This rearrangement joins TRBV7-9 to TRBJ2-4, with D perhaps being TRBD1 or TRBD2 (5 bases each). The CDR3 sequence is 16 residues long. V shed 5 bases and J shed 2 bases, with 16 bases lying between them. Per the germline V gene, CDR1 is SEHNR and CDR2 is FQNEAQ (reference sequence). The CDR3 DNA sequence: TGTGCCAGCAGCCCCGGGACGGGCCTCACCAAAAACATTCAGTACTTC. This sequence encodes CASSPGTGLTKNIQYF.

J is TRBJ2-3 and V is TRBV19; D perhaps matches TRBD2 (6 bases). The germline V gene encodes CDR1 LNHDA and CDR2 SQIVND (reference sequence). Trimming took 1 base from V and 0 from J, leaving 11 bases between them. This CDR3 region has 16 residues. The CDR3 nucleotides read TGTGCCAGTAGTATAGCTAGCGCCCCGAGCACAGATACGCAGTATTTT. It codes for CASSIASAPSTDTQYF.

The chain couples TRBV19 to TRBJ1-1; the D is unclear. V shed 9 bases and J shed 0 bases, with 14 bases lying between them. The CDR3 contains 14 residues. Looked up from germline, CDR1 is LNHDA and CDR2 is SQIVND (reference sequence). The CDR3 nucleotides read TGTGCCAGCACTAAACACAGCATGAACACTGAAGCTTTCTTT. Amino acids: CASTKHSMNTEAFF.

This clone was detected a few times. V gene TRBV6-4 combines with J gene TRBJ2-3, with D tentatively TRBD2 (5 bases). V lost 3 bases and J lost 1, with 8 bases in between. The V gene's germline CDR1 is MRHNA and CDR2 SNTAGT. The CDR3 contains 14 residues. CDR3 DNA: TGTGCCAGCAGTGAAGTGGGAGGCACAGATACGCAGTATTTT. This codes for CASSEVGGTDTQYF.

The rearrangement joins TRBV7-3 to TRBJ2-7; 9 positions match TRBD1. Germline V gene lookup returns CDR1 SGHTA and CDR2 FQGTGA. The CDR3 contains 16 residues. After removal of 1 base from V and 6 bases from J, the junction contained 10 bases not matched to a gene. The CDR3 nucleotides are TGTGCCAGCAGCTTAATGTGGACAGGGGCACCCTCCGAGCAGTACTTC. Residues: CASSLMWTGAPSEQYF.

This clone was counted a few times. The rearrangement joins TRBV5-6 to TRBJ1-1; D gene uncertain. The germline V gene has CDR1 SGHDT and CDR2 YYEEEE. The CDR3 runs 13 residues. V dropped 2 bases and J dropped 3 bases, with 8 bases sitting between them. CDR3 sequence: CASSFEGDTEAFF. The CDR3 nucleotides are TGTGCCAGCAGCTTTGAGGGAGACACTGAAGCTTTCTTT.

The genes are TRBV9 and TRBJ2-7; maybe TRBD1 (6 bases). V was trimmed by 4 bases and J by 4 bases, leaving 12 bases between them. This CDR3 is built from 13 residues. From germline, CDR1 is SGDLS and CDR2 YYNGEE. CDR3 region: CASSTGTTYEQYF. The CDR3 region has the DNA TGTGCCAGCAGCACGGGGACAACTTACGAGCAGTACTTC.

The genes are TRBV7-6 and TRBJ2-7; 8 bases map to TRBD1. The CDR3 is 15 amino acids. After removal of 2 bases from V and 5 bases from J, the junction contained 8 bases not matched to a gene. The germline V gene has CDR1 SGHVS and CDR2 FNYEAQ. The CDR3 here is CASSLNRGTLDEQYF. The CDR3 nucleotides are TGTGCCAGCAGCTTAAACAGGGGGACTCTGGACGAGCAGTACTTC.